The 18 T cell receptor beta chains in this list originate from one sample, sequenced in a study of OX40 agonist ivuxolimab in advanced cancers. Only in-frame clones appear in the TCRdb table, and some are missing; sequencing was by immunoSEQ multiplex PCR. Altogether approximately 68,000 clones are present, around 87% being singletons, with the ten largest covering under 1%. The sequenced sample was CD4+ or CD8+ T cells sorted from blood, obtained in a trial of the OX40 agonist ivuxolimab. These receptors were obtained from an adult with an advanced solid tumor such as melanoma, head and neck, liver or kidney cancer.

Comment on this clone: One junction end disagrees with the germline gene, perhaps due to a read error. The CDR3 here is CASSDRVAYNEQLF. The CDR3 coding sequence is TGTGCCAGCAGCGACAGGGTTGCCTACAATGAGCAGCTCTTC. This chain links TRBV27 with TRBJ2-1; TRBD1 agrees at 7 bases. Germline CDR1 MNHEY, CDR2 SMNVEV (reference sequence). This CDR3 region has 14 residues.

This chain connects TRBV28 to TRBJ1-1; D gene uncertain. Germline V gene lookup returns CDR1 MDHEN and CDR2 SYDVKM. CDR3 length equals 11 residues. The V end lost 3 bases, the J end lost 7 bases, and 6 bases lay between the germline ends. Here the CDR3 reads CASSLRVEAFF. In DNA form, the CDR3 reads TGTGCCAGCAGTTTGCGGGTTGAAGCTTTCTTT.

CDR3 residues: CATNPRGGRAYNSPLHF. The CDR3 DNA reads TGTGCTACTAACCCAAGGGGGGGCAGGGCCTATAATTCACCCCTCCACTTT. The V call is TRBV12-5, the J call TRBJ1-6, with a weak D call TRBD1 (6 bases). Trimming left V 10 bases short and J 2 bases short, with 21 bases between. The CDR3 covers 17 residues. The germline V gene encodes CDR1 LGHNT and CDR2 FRNRAP.

The chain has TRBV6-1 and TRBJ2-3; D not certain. Germline CDR1 MNHNS, CDR2 SASEGT. There are 14 residues in the CDR3. V dropped 1 base and J dropped 2 bases, with 7 bases sitting between them. The DNA for the CDR3 is TGTGCCAGCAGTGAAGGGGTAGTCACAGATACGCAGTATTTT. As protein: CASSEGVVTDTQYF.

V and J are TRBV7-8 and TRBJ1-2, with 7 bases lining up with TRBD1. V shed 5 bases and J 4 bases; nucleotides not matched to a gene: 13. Germline assignment: CDR1 SGHVS and CDR2 FQNEAQ. The CDR3 runs to 16 residues. As DNA, the CDR3 is TGTGCCAGCAGCAACGGACAGGTTTCCGCTATCTATGGCTACACCTTC. Its translation: CASSNGQVSAIYGYTF.

V is TRBV6-6 and J is TRBJ2-3; perhaps D is TRBD1 or TRBD2 (5 bases each). The CDR3 is made up of 14 amino acids. Trimming left V 6 bases short and J 0 bases short, with 10 bases between. Germline CDR1 and CDR2: MNHNY and SVGAGI (reference sequence). The CDR3 here is CASRRGFSTDTQYF. The CDR3 nucleotides are TGTGCCAGCAGGAGGGGATTCAGCACAGATACGCAGTATTTT.

The rearrangement joins TRBV7-6 to TRBJ1-4, with TRBD1 as a possible D gene (5 bases). Germline assignment: CDR1 SGHVS and CDR2 FNYEAQ. The CDR3 is 14 residues long. V was trimmed by 4 bases and J by 6 bases, leaving 12 bases between them. CDR3 bases: TGTGCCAGCAGCTCGGGGCCCCTGGATGAAAAACTGTTTTTT. Translating gives CASSSGPLDEKLFF.

The chain carries TRBV5-6 and TRBJ1-1; D is ambiguous. CDR1 and CDR2 (germline): SGHDT, YYEEEE. Trimming took 1 base from V and 5 from J, leaving 12 bases between them. This CDR3 has 14 residues. DNA of the CDR3: TGTGCCAGCAGCTTGCCCCCGAAAGGGACTGAAGCTTTCTTT. It yields the protein CASSLPPKGTEAFF.

This clone was detected only once. The rearrangement links TRBV5-1 to TRBJ2-1, with D possibly being TRBD1 (6 bases). The CDR3 extends over 15 amino acids. Germline values: CDR1 SGHRS, CDR2 YFSETQ. V lost 4 bases and J 0 bases, leaving 11 bases between the germline ends. DNA for the CDR3: TGCGCCAGCAGCCCCCAGGGGAACTCCTACAATGAGCAGTTCTTC. The encoded protein is CASSPQGNSYNEQFF.

The V call is TRBV6-1, the J call TRBJ1-5; TRBD1 matches at 9 bases. Unmatched junction bases numbered 8, after V lost 2 bases and J lost 3 bases. Germline lookup yields CDR1 MNHNS and CDR2 SASEGT. The CDR3 has 17 residues. This CDR3 reads CASSENTWTGANQPQHF. Here the CDR3 DNA reads TGTGCCAGCAGTGAAAACACTTGGACAGGGGCCAATCAGCCCCAGCATTTT.

The V gene is TRBV11-1, the J gene TRBJ2-7; D perhaps matches TRBD2 (6 bases). V was trimmed by 4 bases and J by 1 base, leaving 14 bases between them. CDR3 length: 15 residues. The germline gives CDR1 SGHAT, CDR2 FQDESV (reference sequence). The CDR3 spells CASSYLSSGSYEQYF. CDR3 nucleotides: TGTGCCAGCAGCTACTTAAGTAGCGGTTCCTACGAGCAGTACTTC.

The chain links TRBV27 to TRBJ2-5; 10 nucleotides agree with TRBD2. This CDR3 has 13 amino acids. Germline CDR1 reads MNHEY; CDR2 reads SMNVEV (reference sequence). The V and J ends lost 5 bases and 5 bases, in that order; junction bases with no gene match: 2. CDR3 sequence: CASSEAGGETQYF. The CDR3 nucleotides are TGTGCCAGCAGTGAAGCGGGAGGGGAGACCCAGTACTTC.

This chain links TRBV2 with TRBJ2-1; D gene unclear. The germline CDR1 and CDR2 sequences are SNHLY and FYNNEI. The V end lost 6 bases, the J end lost 10 bases, and 19 bases lay between the germline ends. This CDR3 spans 14 amino acids. CDR3 sequence reads: CASRPDLGFREQFF. The CDR3 nucleotides read TGTGCCAGCAGGCCGGACCTGGGGTTCCGGGAGCAGTTCTTC. The full variable domain, in which reference TRBV2 and TRBJ2-1 provide the parts outside the CDR3, is EPEVTQTPSHQVTQMGQEVILRCVPISNHLYFYWYRQILGQKVEFLVSFYNNEISEKSEIFDDQFSVERPDGSNFTLKIRSTKLEDSAMYFCASRPDLGFREQFFGPGTRLTVL.

V usage is TRBV7-9 and J usage is TRBJ1-1, with D unresolved. The CDR3 runs to 11 residues. The germline V gene has CDR1 SEHNR and CDR2 FQNEAQ (reference sequence). V lost 5 bases and J 5 bases, leaving 6 bases between the germline ends. The CDR3 sequence: CASSPHTEAFF. The CDR3, as DNA: TGTGCCAGCAGCCCCCATACTGAAGCTTTCTTT. Full variable domain (outside the CDR3, taken from reference TRBV7-9 and TRBJ1-1): DTGVSQNPRHKITKRGQNVTFRCDPISEHNRLYWYRQTLGQGPEFLTYFQNEAQLEKSRLLSDRFSAERPKGSFSTLEIQRTEQGDSAMYLCASSPHTEAFFGQGTRLTVV.

This sequence joins TRBV5-1 and TRBJ2-1, with unresolved D. V was clipped by 1 base and J by 1 base, with 6 bases between them. This CDR3 comprises 14 residues. Germline-derived CDR1 and CDR2 are SGHRS and YFSETQ. CDR3 in amino acids: CASSLSSSYNEQFF. In DNA, the CDR3 is TGCGCCAGCAGCTTGTCCTCATCCTACAATGAGCAGTTCTTC.

This clone has a single count. The rearrangement joins TRBV4-1 to TRBJ2-1, with no clear D. Deletions cut 0 bases from V and 0 bases from J, with 12 bases between. CDR1 is MGHRA and CDR2 is YSYEKL in the germline V gene. The CDR3 runs to 17 residues. CDR3 sequence (DNA): TGCGCCAGCAGCCAAGATATGGCCGGCGGCTCCTACAATGAGCAGTTCTTC. Translated: CASSQDMAGGSYNEQFF.

This chain links TRBV18 with TRBJ2-1; 13 bases match TRBD2. Germline loops: CDR1 KGHSH, CDR2 LQKENI. V lost 4 bases to trimming and J lost 5 bases; unmatched junction nucleotides: 5. The CDR3 runs 16 residues. In DNA form, the CDR3 reads TGTGCCAGCTCACTCGCACTAGCGGGGGGGGACAATGAGCAGTTCTTC. This encodes CASSLALAGGDNEQFF. The full variable domain, in which reference TRBV18 and TRBJ2-1 provide the parts outside the CDR3, is NAGVMQNPRHLVRRRGQEARLRCSPMKGHSHVYWYRQLPEEGLKFMVYLQKENIIDESGMPKERFSAEFPKEGPSILRIQQVVRGDSAAYFCASSLALAGGDNEQFFGPGTRLTVL.

This sequence joins TRBV27 and TRBJ2-7, with TRBD2 identical over 7 bases. After removal of 8 bases from V and 4 bases from J, the junction contained 17 bases not matched to a gene. The CDR3 covers 16 residues. The germline V gene encodes CDR1 MNHEY and CDR2 SMNVEV (reference sequence). The CDR3 nucleotides read TGTGCCAGCTCGCGGGGGTTCATAACCGGATCTTACGAGCAGTACTTC. Translated: CASSRGFITGSYEQYF.